Following are 12 T cell receptor beta chains from one sample sequenced in a study of T cells after yellow fever vaccination. In TCRdb, the 5' RACE reads were re-called with MiXCR into one record per CDR3 protein. The sample shows 510,000 or so distinct CDR3 sequences, 15% to 20% of them seen only once. The specimen was PBMCs, collected 15 days after the yellow fever booster vaccination. All receptors derive from a man aged 25-40 years who received the YFV17D yellow fever vaccine.

In its sample, this clonotype was seen a few times. This chain joins TRBV12-3 or TRBV12-4 and TRBJ2-5, with a weak D call TRBD1 (6 bases). Deletions cut 6 bases from V and 9 bases from J, with 17 bases between. The CDR3 spans 13 residues. Here the CDR3 reads CASSPHRDGAQYF. The CDR3 region has the DNA TGTGCCAGCAGCCCTCACAGGGACGGGGCCCAGTACTTC.

The chain combines TRBV7-2 with TRBJ2-7; TRBD1 or TRBD2 may be the D gene (5 bases each). The CDR3 is 16 residues long. Germline V gene data show CDR1 as SGHTA and CDR2 as FQGNSA. Trimming removed 3 bases at V and 4 bases at J, with 19 bases between. CDR3: CASSFGGLSGMYEQYV. The CDR3 DNA sequence: TGTGCCAGCAGCTTTGGGGGTTTGTCAGGGATGTACGAGCAGTACGTC.

This rearrangement joins TRBV29-1 to TRBJ2-5; TRBD1 agrees at 7 bases. Germline CDR1 is SQVTM and CDR2 is ANQGSEA. This CDR3 spans 13 amino acids. Trimming removed 6 bases from V and 5 bases from J; junction bases left unmatched: 9. The CDR3 coding sequence is TGCAGCGTCGGACGGACAGGCTTGGAGACCCAGTACTTC. This encodes CSVGRTGLETQYF.

This chain joins TRBV30 and TRBJ2-5, with D tentatively TRBD1 (5 bases). V was shortened by 0 bases and J by 1 base, with 12 bases between the two germline ends. Germline V lookup: CDR1 GTSNPN, CDR2 SVGIG (reference sequence). The CDR3 consists of 15 residues. CDR3 sequence (DNA): TGTGCCTGGAGTGTTGGTGGCAGGGCCCAAGAGACCCAGTACTTC. It codes for CAWSVGGRAQETQYF.

This clonotype showed up just a few times. The rearrangement links TRBV27 to TRBJ2-7, with 10 bases identical to TRBD2. CDR1 is MNHEY and CDR2 is SMNVEV in the germline V gene (reference sequence). Germline trimming cut 3 bases from V and 6 bases from J; bases unmatched to any gene: 5. The CDR3 totals 14 residues. The CDR3, as DNA: TGTGCCAGCAGTTTCCTAGCGGGAGTGGGCGAGCAGTACTTC. Translation gives CASSFLAGVGEQYF.

This clonotype was observed a few times. The genes are TRBV20-1 and TRBJ2-3; 9 nucleotides align to TRBD2. This CDR3 comprises 15 residues. V trimming: 1 base; J trimming: 2 bases; junction bases outside the gene matches: 4. CDR1 DFQATT and CDR2 SNEGSKA come from the germline V gene (reference sequence). The CDR3 nucleotides read TGCAGTGCTAGAGGGCTAGCGGGAATCACAGATACGCAGTATTTT. The encoded protein is CSARGLAGITDTQYF.

CDR3 nucleotides: TGTGCCAGCAGCCAAGTTCATAGCAGGACGCAGTATTTT. This translates into CASSQVHSRTQYF. The chain couples TRBV14 to TRBJ2-3; D is ambiguous. Trimming cost V 1 base and J 9 bases, with 11 bases left between them. The CDR3 runs to 13 residues. Germline values: CDR1 SGHDN, CDR2 FVKESK. Using reference TRBV14 and TRBJ2-3 for the parts outside the CDR3, the full variable domain is EAGVTQFPSHSVIEKGQTVTLRCDPISGHDNLYWYRRVMGKEIKFLLHFVKESKQDESGMPNNRFLAERTGGTYSTLKVQPAELEDSGVYFCASSQVHSRTQYFGPGTRLTVL.

This clonotype has just a few counts. The chain joins TRBV7-9 to TRBJ2-7; 7 bases are shared with TRBD2. Looked up from germline, CDR1 is SEHNR and CDR2 is FQNEAQ (reference sequence). Trimming removed 1 base from V and 0 bases from J; junction bases left unmatched: 3. The CDR3 covers 15 residues. The chain's CDR3 is CASSLGRENSYEQYF. The CDR3, as DNA: TGTGCCAGCAGCTTAGGGCGGGAGAACTCCTACGAGCAGTACTTC.

This rearrangement joins TRBV7-9 to TRBJ2-3; D not certain. This CDR3 is built from 12 residues. Germline V gene sequence: CDR1 SEHNR, CDR2 FQNEAQ (reference sequence). V lost 6 bases, J lost 6 bases, and 10 bases lay in between. The CDR3 DNA is TGTGCCAGCAGAACCAGTGCGGATACGCAGTATTTT. Its translation is CASRTSADTQYF.

This chain links TRBV7-2 with TRBJ2-2; TRBD1 matches 11 bases. After removal of 3 bases from V and 4 bases from J, the junction contained 7 bases not matched to a gene. There are 17 residues in the CDR3. Germline V gene lookup returns CDR1 SGHTA and CDR2 FQGNSA. CDR3 residues: CASSFSPGTGGTGELFF. The CDR3, as DNA: TGTGCCAGCAGCTTCTCACCCGGGACAGGGGGCACCGGGGAGCTGTTTTTT.

This clonotype was recorded a few times. This rearrangement joins TRBV5-6 to TRBJ2-1, with 9 bases aligning to TRBD1. Germline loops: CDR1 SGHDT, CDR2 YYEEEE. This CDR3 has 11 residues. Trimming removed 4 bases from V and 12 bases from J; junction bases left unmatched: 2. CDR3 nucleotide sequence: TGTGCCAGCAGCCGGGACAGGGCGCAGTTCTTC. Translated: CASSRDRAQFF.

The rearrangement links TRBV14 to TRBJ2-2, with D tentatively TRBD1 (6 bases). This CDR3 spans 15 amino acids. V gave up 1 base and J gave up 4 bases, with 10 bases separating them. CDR1 SGHDN and CDR2 FVKESK come from the germline V gene. CDR3 sequence: CASSQAQGPTGELFF. The CDR3 nucleotides read TGTGCCAGCAGCCAAGCTCAGGGGCCCACCGGGGAGCTGTTTTTT.